The 22 T cell receptor beta chains below come from one sample, sequenced in a study of radiation and T cells in renal cell carcinoma. Measured with immunoSEQ multiplex PCR; TCRdb has only the in-frame clones, and not every one. The data contain about 130,000 clones, around nine tenths of them singletons. Time point in this sample: baseline pretreatment blood. Noted treatment: 15 Gy SBRT to primary tumor, nephrectomy 4 weeks later. This specimen was blood, taken from a patient whose treatment included radiotherapy and nephrectomy. These receptors all stem from a woman aged 50 to 65 with renal cell carcinoma.

This chain joins TRBV18 and TRBJ2-2; possibly TRBD1 for D (6 bases). CDR1 is KGHSH, CDR2 LQKENI, per germline. V was cut by 0 bases and J by 6 bases, with 14 bases left in between. The CDR3 extends over 16 amino acids. CDR3 nucleotide sequence: TGTGCCAGCTCACCACCGGTCCAGGGGACCGCCGGGGAGCTGTTTTTT. It specifies CASSPPVQGTAGELFF.

The chain combines TRBV5-1 with TRBJ2-3; the D gene is possibly TRBD1 (6 bases). CDR3 length: 15 amino acids. V was clipped by 4 bases and J by 4 bases, with 16 bases between them. The germline gives CDR1 SGHRS, CDR2 YFSETQ. The CDR3 nucleotides read TGCGCCAGCAGCCTCCGACAGGAGAAACCAGATACGCAGTATTTT. Its protein product is CASSLRQEKPDTQYF. Supplemented by reference TRBV5-1 and TRBJ2-3, the full variable domain reads KAGVTQTPRYLIKTRGQQVTLSCSPISGHRSVSWYQQTPGQGLQFLFEYFSETQRNKGNFPGRFSGRQFSNSRSEMNVSTLELGDSALYLCASSLRQEKPDTQYFGPGTRLTVL.

This chain links TRBV2 with TRBJ1-1; the D gene is possibly TRBD1 (6 bases). Germline values: CDR1 SNHLY, CDR2 FYNNEI. Trimming shortened V by 9 bases and J by 5 bases, and 10 bases separated the two germline ends. The CDR3 is 11 amino acids. The CDR3 reads CASNRETEAFF. In nucleotides, the CDR3 is TGTGCCAGTAACAGGGAAACTGAAGCTTTCTTT.

This chain links TRBV7-2 with TRBJ2-4; TRBD2 is a possible D gene (6 bases). Germline lookup yields CDR1 SGHTA and CDR2 FQGNSA. The CDR3 consists of 15 residues. Trimming cost V 0 bases and J 8 bases, with 14 bases left between them. CDR3 sequence: CASSLAQGTGDIQYF. The CDR3 region has the DNA TGTGCCAGCAGCTTAGCTCAGGGAACGGGGGACATTCAGTACTTC.

Points on this clone: Relative to the germline gene, one junction end is altered; a read error may explain this. The chain carries TRBV6-5 and TRBJ1-1; tentative D call: TRBD1 (5 bases). The CDR3 runs 9 residues. The germline gives CDR1 MNHEY, CDR2 SVGAGI. DNA for the CDR3: TGTGCCAGCAAATCGGGACCCCCCTTT. Protein sequence: CASKSGPPF.

V gene TRBV19 combines with J gene TRBJ2-7; D may be TRBD2 (5 bases). The CDR3 is 15 amino acids. CDR1 and CDR2 from the germline V gene are LNHDA and SQIVND (reference sequence). The V and J ends lost 0 bases and 6 bases respectively, with 15 bases between them. For the CDR3, the DNA is TGTGCCAGTAGTATAGACCCCCCTGGAGCGGTCGAGCAGTACTTC. It translates to CASSIDPPGAVEQYF.

The chain couples TRBV7-8 to TRBJ1-4, with unresolved D. The V end lost 1 base, the J end lost 8 bases, and 20 bases lay between the germline ends. This CDR3 is built from 17 residues. Germline V gives CDR1 SGHVS, CDR2 FQNEAQ. The CDR3 nucleotides are TGTGCCAGCAGCTTAGTAAAGCCCAGCGGACGTGGGGAAAAACTGTTTTTT. Protein: CASSLVKPSGRGEKLFF.

Notes on this clone: One junction end does not reproduce the germline sequence, and a read error may be involved. The V gene is TRBV6-1, the J gene TRBJ1-2, with 10 bases identical to TRBD1. There are 16 residues in the CDR3. In germline, CDR1 is MNHNS, CDR2 SASEGT. This chain's CDR3 is CAISDIPGQGTYGYTF. CDR3 nucleotide sequence: TGTGCCATCAGTGATATACCGGGACAGGGGACGTATGGCTACACCTTC.

The chain employs TRBV29-1 and TRBJ1-2; the D is unclear. The CDR3 sequence is 11 residues long. The V end lost 4 bases, the J end lost 4 bases, and 7 bases lay between the germline ends. Germline loops: CDR1 SQVTM, CDR2 ANQGSEA. CDR3 nucleotides: TGCAGCGTTGTTGACGGCTATGGCTACACCTTC. Translating it yields CSVVDGYGYTF.

This chain joins TRBV5-6 and TRBJ1-4; possible D gene TRBD1, 6 bases. The germline V gene encodes CDR1 SGHDT and CDR2 YYEEEE. V was cut by 3 bases and J by 5 bases, with 14 bases left in between. The CDR3 has 15 amino acids. The CDR3 loop reads CASSSTGRGNEKLFF. CDR3 sequence (DNA): TGTGCCAGCAGCTCAACAGGGAGGGGGAATGAAAAACTGTTTTTT. The complete variable domain, with remaining parts taken from reference TRBV5-6 and TRBJ1-4, reads DAGVTQSPTHLIKTRGQQVTLRCSPKSGHDTVSWYQQALGQGPQFIFQYYEEEERQRGNFPDRFSGHQFPNYSSELNVNALLLGDSALYLCASSSTGRGNEKLFFGSGTQLSVL.

V and J are TRBV29-1 and TRBJ1-2, with a tentative D call TRBD1 (6 bases). Trimming shortened V by 1 base and J by 8 bases, and 8 bases separated the two germline ends. This CDR3 spans 11 amino acids. Germline values: CDR1 SQVTM, CDR2 ANQGSEA. This chain's CDR3 is CSVEVGGGYTF. The CDR3 DNA sequence: TGCAGCGTTGAAGTAGGGGGGGGCTACACCTTC.

The gene calls are TRBV7-9 and TRBJ1-1; D ambiguous. Trimming took off 1 base at V and 1 base at J, with 4 bases between the two ends. Germline V gene data show CDR1 as SEHNR and CDR2 as FQNEAQ (reference sequence). This CDR3 is built from 13 residues. The DNA of the CDR3 is TGTGCCAGCAGCTTAGGTTCGAACACTGAAGCTTTCTTT. It specifies CASSLGSNTEAFF.

The rearrangement uses TRBV10-3 and TRBJ2-3; D possibly corresponds to TRBD2 (6 bases). This CDR3 contains 16 residues. Germline CDR1 ENHRY, CDR2 SYGVKD. V lost 7 bases to trimming and J lost 6 bases, with 23 bases between them. The CDR3 sequence is CAITRGGGDPGDTQYF. In DNA, the CDR3 is TGTGCCATCACTCGAGGCGGCGGGGACCCGGGGGATACGCAGTATTTT.

The chain carries TRBV15 and TRBJ2-2, with D maybe TRBD1 (6 bases). V was pared by 5 bases and J by 5 bases, with 21 bases between. Looked up from germline, CDR1 is LNHNV and CDR2 is YYDKDF (reference sequence). The length of the CDR3 is 17 residues. CDR3 residues: CATSPPRMGARTGELFF. The DNA of the CDR3 is TGTGCCACCAGCCCCCCTCGGATGGGGGCTCGGACCGGGGAGCTGTTTTTT.

V gene TRBV5-4 combines with J gene TRBJ2-3, with 10 bases aligning to TRBD2. The J segment lost 5 bases and the V segment lost 0 bases, leaving 6 bases of the junction unmatched. CDR1 is SGHNT, CDR2 YYREEE, per germline (reference sequence). This CDR3 has 16 residues. The CDR3 DNA is TGTGCCAGCAGCTTGGAGCGGGGGGGGCCCGGAGATACGCAGTATTTT. It yields the protein CASSLERGGPGDTQYF.

This chain connects TRBV7-9 to TRBJ1-1, with D unclear. V lost 3 bases, J lost 1 base, and 6 bases lay in between. The CDR3 loop spans 13 amino acids. Germline V gives CDR1 SEHNR, CDR2 FQNEAQ (reference sequence). The CDR3 DNA follows: TGTGCCAGCAGCTTCGCCAAGAACACTGAAGCTTTCTTT. Translation gives CASSFAKNTEAFF.

The chain is built from TRBV18 and TRBJ1-4; D unresolved. The germline V gene has CDR1 KGHSH and CDR2 LQKENI. Trimming removed 6 bases at V and 3 bases at J, with 14 bases between. The CDR3 has 15 residues. The DNA for the CDR3 is TGTGCCAGCTCCTTCGGCCGGCAACCTAATGAAAAACTGTTTTTT. It yields the protein CASSFGRQPNEKLFF.

V usage is TRBV18 and J usage is TRBJ1-4, with D unclear. The ends were cut back, 2 bases at V and 3 bases at J, with 7 bases in the middle. From germline, CDR1 is KGHSH and CDR2 LQKENI. This CDR3 region has 14 residues. The CDR3 sequence: CASSPGHSNEKLFF. DNA of the CDR3: TGTGCCAGCTCACCAGGGCACTCTAATGAAAAACTGTTTTTT.

The rearrangement uses TRBV5-1 and TRBJ2-7; 7 positions agree with TRBD2. J gave up 12 bases and V 2 bases, and 11 bases lay outside the gene matches. This CDR3 is built from 13 residues. Germline CDR1 is SGHRS and CDR2 is YFSETQ. The CDR3 DNA is TGCGCCAGCAGCTTAGATTCTGCGGGGGAAGGGTACTTC. Translating gives CASSLDSAGEGYF.

V and J are TRBV7-2 and TRBJ1-2; the D is unclear. The CDR3 loop spans 14 amino acids. Germline V gives CDR1 SGHTA, CDR2 FQGNSA. Trimming removed 2 bases at V and 0 bases at J, with 7 bases between. The CDR3 nucleotides read TGTGCCAGCAGCTTACAGCTTGCTAACTATGGCTACACCTTC. It encodes CASSLQLANYGYTF. Combining the CDR3 with reference TRBV7-2 and TRBJ1-2 gives the whole variable domain GAGVSQSPSNKVTEKGKDVELRCDPISGHTALYWYRQSLGQGLEFLIYFQGNSAPDKSGLPSDRFSAERTGGSVSTLTIQRTQQEDSAVYLCASSLQLANYGYTFGSGTRLTVV.

The chain is built from TRBV29-1 and TRBJ2-7; TRBD2 is a possible D gene (5 bases). Trimming removed 3 bases at V and 3 bases at J, with 12 bases between. This CDR3 is 13 amino acids long. Per germline, CDR1 SQVTM and CDR2 ANQGSEA. Here the CDR3 DNA reads TGCAGCGTTGAGGTGAATGCGGGCTACGAGCAGTACTTC. This sequence encodes CSVEVNAGYEQYF.

The chain is built from TRBV4-1 and TRBJ1-1, with 9 bases fitting TRBD1. The V and J ends lost 4 bases and 4 bases, in that order; junction bases with no gene match: 4. CDR1 is MGHRA and CDR2 is YSYEKL in the germline V gene. The CDR3 length is 14 residues. The CDR3 region has the DNA TGCGCCAGCAGCCCTGGACAGGGGACCACTGAAGCTTTCTTT. Residues: CASSPGQGTTEAFF.